One sample yielded the 32 T cell receptor beta chains listed below, sequenced in a study of CD8 T cells in Susac syndrome. Reverse transcription used 0.5 to 1 ug RNA and random hexamers. In TCRdb, the immunoSEQ multiplex PCR reads were re-called with MiXCR into one record per CDR3 protein. The sample carries some 450,000 distinct CDR3 sequences, around 85% recorded once. Material: CD8+ T cells from PBMCs. The receptors come from a human donor with multiple sclerosis.

The genes are TRBV13 and TRBJ2-1; perhaps TRBD2 as D (6 bases). The CDR3 extends over 11 amino acids. V shed 4 bases and J shed 8 bases, with 6 bases lying between them. CDR1 PRHDT and CDR2 FYEKMQ come from the germline V gene (reference sequence). In nucleotides, the CDR3 is TGTGCCAGCAGCTGGAGGGATGAGCAGTTCTTC. Translating gives CASSWRDEQFF.

The chain recombines TRBV19 with TRBJ1-5; D possibly corresponds to TRBD1 (6 bases). The CDR3 has 14 residues. Between the trimmed V and J ends, which lost 8 bases and 5 bases, there was a span of 16 bases. From germline, CDR1 is LNHDA and CDR2 SQIVND (reference sequence). The CDR3 nucleotides are TGTGCCAGTCGAGTCAGGGGTTATTATCAGCCCCAGCATTTT. Its translation: CASRVRGYYQPQHF.

V usage is TRBV7-6 and J usage is TRBJ2-5, with 9 bases matching TRBD1. V shed 5 bases and J 5 bases; nucleotides not matched to a gene: 9. The CDR3 totals 15 residues. Germline V gene data show CDR1 as SGHVS and CDR2 as FNYEAQ. This CDR3 reads CASSAGQGMEETQYF. The CDR3 DNA sequence: TGTGCCAGCAGCGCAGGACAGGGGATGGAGGAGACCCAGTACTTC. Full variable domain (outside the CDR3, taken from reference TRBV7-6 and TRBJ2-5): GAGVSQSPRYKVTKRGQDVALRCDPISGHVSLYWYRQALGQGPEFLTYFNYEAQQDKSGLPNDRFSAERPEGSISTLTIQRTEQRDSAMYRCASSAGQGMEETQYFGPGTRLLVL.

This clonotype was seen a single time. The chain carries TRBV15 and TRBJ1-4; no clear D. CDR3 length equals 15 residues. The germline gives CDR1 LNHNV, CDR2 YYDKDF (reference sequence). Trimming removed 5 bases from V and 3 bases from J, with 13 bases in between. The CDR3 region has the DNA TGTGCCACCAGCCCCCCCGAGGCCGCTAATGAAAAACTGTTTTTT. This sequence encodes CATSPPEAANEKLFF.

V and J are TRBV19 and TRBJ2-2; 8 bases are a match to TRBD1. The CDR3 consists of 15 residues. CDR1 is LNHDA, CDR2 SQIVND, per germline (reference sequence). V trimming: 2 bases; J trimming: 5 bases; junction bases outside the gene matches: 4. This chain's CDR3 is CASSILTGVTGELFF. The CDR3 coding sequence is TGTGCCAGTAGTATACTGACAGGGGTTACCGGGGAGCTGTTTTTT.

V is TRBV7-9 and J is TRBJ2-5; D not resolved. CDR1 SEHNR and CDR2 FQNEAQ come from the germline V gene (reference sequence). The V end was cut by 5 bases, the J end by 1 base, with 8 bases between. The CDR3 has 13 amino acids. Here the CDR3 reads CASSHSTQETQYF. CDR3 sequence (DNA): TGTGCCAGCAGCCACAGTACCCAAGAGACCCAGTACTTC.

The chain links TRBV4-1 to TRBJ2-1; D is unresolved. Germline assignment: CDR1 MGHRA and CDR2 YSYEKL. The V gene lost 0 bases and the J gene lost 13 bases, with 10 bases spanning the gap. The CDR3 loop spans 12 amino acids. The CDR3 sequence is CASSQEGTLQFF. The CDR3 DNA is TGCGCCAGCAGCCAAGAGGGAACCCTCCAGTTCTTC.

The rearrangement links TRBV20-1 to TRBJ2-2; a weak D match, TRBD1 (5 bases). V shed 0 bases and J shed 3 bases, with 11 bases lying between them. Germline-derived CDR1 and CDR2 are DFQATT and SNEGSKA (reference sequence). The CDR3 totals 15 residues. The CDR3 DNA reads as TGCAGTGCTAGAGATGTGGCAGGGTACACCGGGGAGCTGTTTTTT. It specifies CSARDVAGYTGELFF.

The chain carries TRBV6-1 and TRBJ2-7; no definite D call. Germline V gene lookup returns CDR1 MNHNS and CDR2 SASEGT. The germline V and J ends were trimmed by 2 bases and 0 bases, with 11 bases remaining between them. The CDR3 consists of 15 residues. The CDR3 loop is CASSERPLSSYEQYF. The DNA for the CDR3 is TGTGCCAGCAGTGAAAGACCACTCAGCTCCTACGAGCAGTACTTC.

The chain links TRBV15 to TRBJ2-7, with 9 positions matching TRBD2. The CDR3 sequence is 15 residues long. Per the germline V gene, CDR1 is LNHNV and CDR2 is YYDKDF (reference sequence). V was clipped by 3 bases and J by 0 bases; unmatched bases: 3. In nucleotides, the CDR3 is TGTGCCACCAGCAGGCTAGCGGGACCCTCCTACGAGCAGTACTTC. The encoded protein is CATSRLAGPSYEQYF. Combining the CDR3 with reference TRBV15 and TRBJ2-7 gives the whole variable domain DAMVIQNPRYQVTQFGKPVTLSCSQTLNHNVMYWYQQKSSQAPKLLFHYYDKDFNNEADTPDNFQSRRPNTSFCFLDIRSPGLGDTAMYLCATSRLAGPSYEQYFGPGTRLTVT.

The rearrangement joins TRBV7-9 to TRBJ2-1; 8 nucleotides align to TRBD2. The junction had 4 bases not matched to a gene; V was cut back by 2 bases and J by 4 bases. The germline CDR1 and CDR2 sequences are SEHNR and FQNEAQ (reference sequence). CDR3 length equals 15 residues. As DNA, the CDR3 is TGTGCCAGCAGCTTAAAGGCGGGGGGATACAATGAGCAGTTCTTC. It specifies CASSLKAGGYNEQFF.

This chain joins TRBV5-1 and TRBJ1-2, with a weak D call TRBD1 (5 bases). CDR1 and CDR2 from the germline V gene are SGHRS and YFSETQ. The CDR3 totals 16 residues. V was shortened by 1 base and J by 1 base, with 14 bases between the two germline ends. The CDR3 is CASSLSGNGGNYGYTF. CDR3 nucleotides: TGCGCCAGCAGCTTGTCAGGGAACGGGGGTAACTATGGCTACACCTTC.

This CDR3 reads CASSGRQGGTYEQYF. For the CDR3, the DNA is TGTGCCAGCAGTGGAAGACAGGGGGGGACCTACGAGCAGTACTTC. The chain has TRBV6-1 and TRBJ2-7; TRBD1 aligns across 9 bases. The CDR3 is 15 amino acids. The junction had 6 bases not matched to a gene; V was cut back by 4 bases and J by 2 bases. Per germline, CDR1 MNHNS and CDR2 SASEGT.

This chain uses TRBV7-9 with TRBJ2-1; 7 positions agree with TRBD2. The CDR3 consists of 12 residues. Trimming took 3 bases from V and 10 from J; bases not matched to a gene: 3. From germline, CDR1 is SEHNR and CDR2 FQNEAQ (reference sequence). CDR3 in DNA: TGTGCCAGCAGCTTCTCAGCGGGGGAGCAGTTCTTC. Translation: CASSFSAGEQFF.

The chain carries TRBV4-1 and TRBJ1-5; D gene uncertain. Trimming stripped 2 bases from V and 5 bases from J, with 19 bases between. The CDR3 totals 17 residues. Germline V gene lookup returns CDR1 MGHRA and CDR2 YSYEKL. The CDR3 sequence is CASSQTKGPRLDQPQHF. DNA of the CDR3: TGCGCCAGCAGCCAAACCAAGGGCCCCCGTTTGGATCAGCCCCAGCATTTT.

This chain connects TRBV29-1 to TRBJ2-7, with TRBD1 matching over 11 bases. Germline V gene lookup returns CDR1 SQVTM and CDR2 ANQGSEA. J gave up 3 bases and V 6 bases, and 4 bases lay outside the gene matches. The length of the CDR3 is 13 residues. The CDR3 coding sequence is TGCAGCGTGTCCGGGACAGGGGGCTACGAGCAGTACTTC. Its translation: CSVSGTGGYEQYF.

This clonotype was recorded once. This chain links TRBV27 with TRBJ2-7; maybe TRBD2 (5 bases). Trimming left V 8 bases short and J 7 bases short, with 18 bases between. CDR3 length equals 13 residues. Per the germline V gene, CDR1 is MNHEY and CDR2 is SMNVEV (reference sequence). This CDR3 is CASAPPGLTEQYF. DNA for the CDR3: TGTGCCAGCGCCCCCCCCGGACTGACTGAGCAGTACTTC.

V and J are TRBV9 and TRBJ2-2; no firm D call. Trimming took off 3 bases at V and 7 bases at J, with 10 bases between the two ends. The CDR3 totals 13 residues. Germline assignment: CDR1 SGDLS and CDR2 YYNGEE. The CDR3 DNA reads as TGTGCCAGCAGCGGGCTGCACGACGGGGAGCTGTTTTTT. It encodes CASSGLHDGELFF.

The sample holds a few counts of this clonotype. The chain is built from TRBV6-1 and TRBJ2-1; the D gene is possibly TRBD2 (5 bases). Trimming left V 6 bases short and J 4 bases short, with 19 bases between. This CDR3 contains 16 residues. CDR1 and CDR2 (germline): MNHNS, SASEGT. CDR3 amino acids: CASRPSKLPWYNEQFF. CDR3 in DNA: TGTGCCAGCAGGCCTAGCAAACTCCCATGGTACAATGAGCAGTTCTTC.

The rearrangement uses TRBV7-9 and TRBJ2-2; TRBD1 might be the D (6 bases). The CDR3 totals 16 residues. Germline assignment: CDR1 SEHNR and CDR2 FQNEAQ (reference sequence). V was shortened by 7 bases and J by 6 bases, with 21 bases between the two germline ends. The CDR3 loop is CASTNDRTAVAGELFF. The CDR3 DNA sequence: TGTGCCAGCACAAATGACCGGACAGCGGTCGCCGGGGAGCTGTTTTTT.

The chain joins TRBV7-9 to TRBJ1-2; tentatively, D is TRBD1 (5 bases). Trimming removed 5 bases from V and 6 bases from J, with 19 bases in between. Germline V lookup: CDR1 SEHNR, CDR2 FQNEAQ (reference sequence). CDR3 length equals 15 residues. As DNA, the CDR3 is TGTGCCAGCAGCCCGCCGGGTAGGGGCTGGAATGGCTACACCTTC. Its translation is CASSPPGRGWNGYTF.

V gene TRBV3-1 combines with J gene TRBJ1-2; D unresolved. V was pared by 0 bases and J by 3 bases, with 11 bases between. This CDR3 region has 15 residues. Germline V gives CDR1 LGHDT, CDR2 YNNKEL (reference sequence). CDR3 coding DNA: TGTGCCAGCAGCCAAGATCCCGAGGGCTACTATGGCTACACCTTC. This codes for CASSQDPEGYYGYTF.

The chain combines TRBV30 with TRBJ2-7; 7 nucleotides line up with TRBD1. The ends lost 8 bases at V and 3 bases at J; junction bases unmatched: 7. The germline gives CDR1 GTSNPN, CDR2 SVGIG (reference sequence). CDR3 length: 12 residues. The CDR3 is CARQGEFYEQYF. The CDR3 nucleotides are TGTGCCCGACAGGGTGAGTTCTACGAGCAGTACTTC.

The chain employs TRBV5-1 and TRBJ1-1; 8 positions agree with TRBD1. CDR3 length equals 16 residues. The germline gives CDR1 SGHRS, CDR2 YFSETQ. The V gene end was trimmed by 4 bases and the J gene end by 0 bases; junction bases not matched to a gene: 8. The CDR3 sequence: CASSAGWGQVNTEAFF. The DNA of the CDR3 is TGCGCCAGCAGCGCTGGCTGGGGACAGGTGAACACTGAAGCTTTCTTT. Drawing the rest from reference TRBV5-1 and TRBJ1-1, the complete variable domain is KAGVTQTPRYLIKTRGQQVTLSCSPISGHRSVSWYQQTPGQGLQFLFEYFSETQRNKGNFPGRFSGRQFSNSRSEMNVSTLELGDSALYLCASSAGWGQVNTEAFFGQGTRLTVV.

This clonotype was counted a few times. The CDR3 loop is CAWSMRGGSTDTQYF. In nucleotides, the CDR3 is TGTGCCTGGAGTATGAGGGGGGGTAGCACAGATACGCAGTATTTT. The chain combines TRBV30 with TRBJ2-3, with D maybe TRBD2 (7 bases). The CDR3 spans 15 residues. CDR1 and CDR2 from the germline V gene are GTSNPN and SVGIG (reference sequence). The germline V and J ends were trimmed by 2 bases and 0 bases, with 12 bases remaining between them.

The V gene is TRBV29-1, the J gene TRBJ2-1; TRBD1 agrees at 10 bases. V was pared by 4 bases and J by 8 bases, with 11 bases of the junction left unmatched. Germline assignment: CDR1 SQVTM and CDR2 ANQGSEA. The CDR3 is 15 residues long. CDR3 protein: CSVGRTGGLSDEQFF. CDR3 in DNA: TGCAGCGTTGGGAGGACAGGGGGTTTATCAGATGAGCAGTTCTTC.

This clonotype was counted only a few times. This chain joins TRBV19 and TRBJ2-7, with D possibly being TRBD1 (6 bases). Germline V gene lookup returns CDR1 LNHDA and CDR2 SQIVND (reference sequence). V dropped 5 bases and J dropped 4 bases, with 9 bases sitting between them. This CDR3 contains 12 residues. CDR3 protein: CASSAQGYEQYF. The CDR3 DNA is TGTGCCAGTAGTGCACAGGGATACGAGCAGTACTTC.

This chain links TRBV27 with TRBJ2-1, with D perhaps TRBD2 (5 bases). CDR3 size: 16 residues. In germline, CDR1 is MNHEY, CDR2 SMNVEV (reference sequence). Trimming cost V 5 bases and J 5 bases, with 19 bases left between them. The CDR3, as DNA: TGTGCCAGCAGTCCCCTAGGCGGGCAGGCTGACAATGAGCAGTTCTTC. Translated: CASSPLGGQADNEQFF.

The chain has TRBV11-3 and TRBJ2-3, with 8 bases identical to TRBD2. Trimming cost V 1 base and J 5 bases; bases outside gene matches: 5. Germline CDR1 SGHNT, CDR2 YENEEA. The CDR3 covers 15 residues. CDR3: CASSLAAGALDTQYF. CDR3 DNA: TGTGCCAGCAGCTTAGCAGCGGGAGCTCTAGATACGCAGTATTTT.

The gene calls are TRBV7-9 and TRBJ2-7, with D perhaps matching TRBD1 or TRBD2 (6 bases each). Germline CDR1 and CDR2: SEHNR and FQNEAQ (reference sequence). Trimming shortened V by 7 bases and J by 6 bases, and 13 bases separated the two germline ends. The CDR3 has 12 residues. The CDR3 protein is CASTQGGLEQYF. The CDR3 region has the DNA TGTGCCAGCACCCAAGGGGGGCTCGAGCAGTACTTC.

This chain connects TRBV2 to TRBJ1-2; possible D gene TRBD1, 6 bases. The CDR3 sequence is 11 residues long. V lost 11 bases and J 8 bases, leaving 15 bases between the germline ends. Germline V CDR1 and CDR2: SNHLY, FYNNEI. DNA of the CDR3: TGTGCCGGAAACAGGGCCCTGGGCTACACCTTC. Residues: CAGNRALGYTF.

The chain employs TRBV9 and TRBJ1-1; D is ambiguous. CDR1 and CDR2 (germline): SGDLS, YYNGEE. This CDR3 region has 15 residues. Between the trimmed V and J ends, which lost 0 bases and 5 bases, there was a span of 14 bases. The CDR3 DNA is TGTGCCAGCAGCGTAGATGAGGACCTGGGAACTGAAGCTTTCTTT. This translates into CASSVDEDLGTEAFF.